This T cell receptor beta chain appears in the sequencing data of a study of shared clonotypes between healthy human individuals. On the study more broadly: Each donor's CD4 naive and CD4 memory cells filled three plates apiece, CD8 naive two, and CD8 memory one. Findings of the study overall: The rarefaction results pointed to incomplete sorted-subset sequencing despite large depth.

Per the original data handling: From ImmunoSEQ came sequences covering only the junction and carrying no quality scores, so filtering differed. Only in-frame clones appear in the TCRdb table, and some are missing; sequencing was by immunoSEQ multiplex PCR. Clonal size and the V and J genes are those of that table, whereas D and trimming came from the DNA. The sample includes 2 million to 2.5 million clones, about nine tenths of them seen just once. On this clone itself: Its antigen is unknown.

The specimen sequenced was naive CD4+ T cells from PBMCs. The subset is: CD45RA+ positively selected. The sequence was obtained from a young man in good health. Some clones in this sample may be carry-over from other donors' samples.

The chain's CDR3 is CASSESAVGANVLTF. The CDR3 DNA is TGTGCCAGCAGCGAATCAGCTGTGGGGGCCAACGTCCTGACTTTC. The J gene is TRBJ2-6, the V gene TRBV28; D call uncertain. This CDR3 has 15 amino acids. V gave up 6 bases and J gave up 4 bases, with 13 bases separating them. Germline CDR1 is MDHEN and CDR2 is SYDVKM.